A single TCR beta chain is shown here with its context. The target antigen is unknown. The entry originates in a study of shared clonotypes between healthy human individuals. Overall study findings and caveats: Naive subsets tended to show greater estimated richness than memory subsets. Generation probability values for non-shared clonotypes were lower than those for clonotypes shared by all four donors.

Sorted-subset replicate PCR reactions were performed with about 210 ng DNA, corresponding to about 30,000 T cell genomes. The table came from immunoSEQ multiplex PCR; TCRdb's copy has only in-frame clones and leaves some out. The sample holds about 2.3 million clones, roughly 90% seen once. The CDR3 is 13 residues long. Deletions cut 0 bases from V and 3 bases from J, with 6 bases between. The germline V gene has CDR1 SGHRS and CDR2 YFSETQ. The material sequenced was naive CD4+ T cells from PBMCs. The subset denotes: CD45RA+ positively selected. The chain has TRBV5-1 and TRBJ1-2, with D unresolved. The TCR sequence derives from a man aged 18 to 30 in good health. Some clones in this sample may be carry-over from other donors' samples. The CDR3, as DNA: TGCGCCAGCAGCTTGGGGTGGGACTATGGCTACACCTTC. Its translation is CASSLGWDYGYTF.